This T cell receptor beta chain was captured in a study of blood T cell repertoires in COVID-19. Overall study context: Both acute and convalescent COVID-19 samples were obtained from the United States, Italy and Spain. T cells, B-cell-depleted T cells, or PBMCs provided the cDNA or gDNA that served as material.

Two consecutive negative NP/OP PCR tests, clearance, or resolved symptoms defined Cohort 3 recovery. V was shortened by 1 base and J by 6 bases, with 12 bases between the two germline ends. Germline CDR1 reads MGHDK; CDR2 reads SYGVNS. The CDR3 is 14 residues long. Clones were sequenced by immunoSEQ multiplex PCR, and TCRdb holds only the in-frame ones, with some missing. The table shows hundreds of thousands of clones, with roughly nine tenths occurring only once. The receptor was derived from an older woman who had recovered from COVID-19. The chain recombines TRBV25-1 with TRBJ1-2; perhaps TRBD1 as D (5 bases). Sequenced material: PBMCs or T cells enriched from blood (not recorded which). The CDR3 DNA reads as TGTGCCAGCAGTGAATTCCCAGGGATTGATGGCTACACCTTC. Its protein product is CASSEFPGIDGYTF.